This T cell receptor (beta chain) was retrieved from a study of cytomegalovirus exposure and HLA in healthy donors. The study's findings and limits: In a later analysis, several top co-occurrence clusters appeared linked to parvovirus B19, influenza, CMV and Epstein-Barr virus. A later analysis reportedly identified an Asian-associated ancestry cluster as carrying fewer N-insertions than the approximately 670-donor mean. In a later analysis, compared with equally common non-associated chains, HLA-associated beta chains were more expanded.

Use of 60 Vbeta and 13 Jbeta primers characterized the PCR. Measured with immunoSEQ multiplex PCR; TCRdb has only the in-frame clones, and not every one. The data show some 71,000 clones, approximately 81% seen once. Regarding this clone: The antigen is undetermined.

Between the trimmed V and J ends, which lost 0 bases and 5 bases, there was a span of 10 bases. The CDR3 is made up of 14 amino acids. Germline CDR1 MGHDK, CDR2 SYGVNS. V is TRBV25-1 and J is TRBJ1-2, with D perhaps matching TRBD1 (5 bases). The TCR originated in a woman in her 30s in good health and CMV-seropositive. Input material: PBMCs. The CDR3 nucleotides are TGTGCCAGCAGTGAATATGGGGCTTTTTATGGCTACACCTTC. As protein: CASSEYGAFYGYTF.